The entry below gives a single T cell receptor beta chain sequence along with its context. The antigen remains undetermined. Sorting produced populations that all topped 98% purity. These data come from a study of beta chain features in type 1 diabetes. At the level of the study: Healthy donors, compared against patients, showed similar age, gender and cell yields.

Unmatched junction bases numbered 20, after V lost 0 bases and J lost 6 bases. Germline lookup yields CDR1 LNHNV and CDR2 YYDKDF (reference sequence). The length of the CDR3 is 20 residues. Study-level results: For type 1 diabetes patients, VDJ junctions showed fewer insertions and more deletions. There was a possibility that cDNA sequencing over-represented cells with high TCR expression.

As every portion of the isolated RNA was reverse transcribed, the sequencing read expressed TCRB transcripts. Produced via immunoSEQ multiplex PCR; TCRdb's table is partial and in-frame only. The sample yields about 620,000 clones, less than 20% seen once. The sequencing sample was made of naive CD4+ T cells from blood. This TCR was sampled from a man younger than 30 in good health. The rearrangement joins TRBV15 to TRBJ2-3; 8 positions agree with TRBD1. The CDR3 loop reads CATSRDLTVPNRGYKDTQYF. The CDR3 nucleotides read TGTGCCACCAGCAGAGACTTGACCGTCCCAAACAGGGGGTACAAGGATACGCAGTATTTT.